Below, 17 T cell receptor beta chains from the same sample are listed, as sequenced in a study of blood T cell repertoires in COVID-19. The method was immunoSEQ multiplex PCR; TCRdb's version includes in-frame clones alone and lacks a portion of them. This repertoire shows about 58,000 clones, 60% to 85% found once; its top ten account for about 32%. The specimen was peripheral blood. Receptor source: a human donor in a cohort sampled during active COVID-19.

The V gene is TRBV28, the J gene TRBJ1-2; D unclear. V was cut by 3 bases and J by 4 bases, with 9 bases left in between. The germline CDR1 and CDR2 sequences are MDHEN and SYDVKM. This CDR3 has 13 amino acids. In DNA form, the CDR3 reads TGTGCCAGCAGTTTGACTCAGTCCTATGGCTACACCTTC. Its translation: CASSLTQSYGYTF.

The rearrangement links TRBV30 to TRBJ2-7; TRBD2 matches at 11 bases. V was clipped by 3 bases and J by 4 bases; unmatched bases: 8. The germline V gene encodes CDR1 GTSNPN and CDR2 SVGIG (reference sequence). The CDR3 runs 15 residues. CDR3 amino acids: CAWRTIAGGAYEQYF. CDR3 in DNA: TGTGCCTGGAGAACAATAGCGGGAGGGGCGTACGAGCAGTACTTC.

The chain employs TRBV6-1 and TRBJ1-2; D unclear. The CDR3 is 16 residues long. V lost 2 bases, J lost 2 bases, and 15 bases lay in between. The germline gives CDR1 MNHNS, CDR2 SASEGT. The CDR3: CASSESSSVTNYGYTF. CDR3 nucleotides: TGTGCCAGCAGTGAATCGTCCTCTGTTACAAACTATGGCTACACCTTC.

This clone was seen at least ten times. V is TRBV5-1 and J is TRBJ2-7; D gene ambiguous. V was cut by 4 bases and J by 2 bases, with 10 bases left in between. The CDR3 runs to 13 residues. Germline assignment: CDR1 SGHRS and CDR2 YFSETQ. CDR3 in DNA: TGCGCCAGCAGCCTAACAGAGACCTACGAGCAGTACTTC. The encoded protein is CASSLTETYEQYF.

The rearrangement links TRBV28 to TRBJ2-1; TRBD2 agrees at 8 bases. Germline-derived CDR1 and CDR2 are MDHEN and SYDVKM. V dropped 6 bases and J dropped 2; count of bases not matched to a gene: 6. This CDR3 comprises 15 residues. The CDR3 spells CASSSREGPYNEQFF. CDR3 bases: TGTGCCAGCAGCTCCCGGGAGGGCCCCTACAATGAGCAGTTCTTC.

J is TRBJ2-5 and V is TRBV4-3, with D possibly being TRBD1 (5 bases). Trimming took 0 bases from V and 6 from J, leaving 14 bases between them. The CDR3 contains 15 residues. Germline values: CDR1 LGHNA, CDR2 YSLEER. CDR3 in amino acids: CASSQEAGSVKTQYF. CDR3 bases: TGCGCCAGCAGCCAAGAGGCAGGGTCCGTAAAGACCCAGTACTTC.

The CDR3: CASGTDTQYF. The CDR3 DNA is TGTGCCAGCGGCACAGATACGCAGTATTTT. J is TRBJ2-3 and V is TRBV19; no firm D call. V shed 9 bases and J shed 1 base, with 2 bases lying between them. The CDR3 totals 10 residues. CDR1 and CDR2 from the germline V gene are LNHDA and SQIVND (reference sequence).

The rearrangement uses TRBV20-1 and TRBJ1-2, with D tentatively TRBD1 (6 bases). Between the trimmed V and J ends, which lost 6 bases and 3 bases, there was a span of 8 bases. Per germline, CDR1 DFQATT and CDR2 SNEGSKA (reference sequence). CDR3 length: 11 residues. The CDR3 here is CSARTDYGYTF. As DNA, the CDR3 is TGCAGTGCCCGGACAGACTATGGCTACACCTTC.

The rearrangement links TRBV7-2 to TRBJ2-7; D is perhaps TRBD1 (5 bases). CDR3 length: 18 residues. Germline V CDR1 and CDR2: SGHTA, FQGNSA. Trimming shortened V by 5 bases and J by 0 bases, and 23 bases separated the two germline ends. Here the CDR3 reads CASSNPSRRQGNSYEQYF. CDR3 nucleotides: TGTGCCAGCAGCAACCCCTCCCGCCGGCAGGGTAACTCCTACGAGCAGTACTTC.

As DNA, the CDR3 is TGTGCCAGCACCATCCTTGGGGGGTTGGGGGAGCAGTACTTC. Translation: CASTILGGLGEQYF. The chain has TRBV28 and TRBJ2-7; weak D call: TRBD2 (6 bases). CDR3 length: 14 residues. Germline values: CDR1 MDHEN, CDR2 SYDVKM. Deletions cut 7 bases from V and 7 bases from J, with 20 bases between.

A few counts support this clone. The V and J genes are TRBV7-9 and TRBJ2-7, with TRBD1 matching over 8 bases. V was clipped by 7 bases and J by 6 bases; unmatched bases: 17. Germline CDR1 SEHNR, CDR2 FQNEAQ (reference sequence). This CDR3 is built from 16 residues. CDR3 DNA: TGTGCCAGCACCCCCCCCGTCGGGGCAGGGGGCATCGAGCAGTACTTC. It yields the protein CASTPPVGAGGIEQYF.

This clone was detected only a few times. The rearrangement uses TRBV10-3 and TRBJ2-1; 7 bases are a match to TRBD2. The CDR3 is 13 amino acids. The germline gives CDR1 ENHRY, CDR2 SYGVKD. J was trimmed by 5 bases and V by 6 bases; bases with no gene match: 4. As DNA, the CDR3 is TGTGCCATCAGGGGGGGGACGGACAATGAGCAGTTCTTC. Its protein product is CAIRGGTDNEQFF.

This rearrangement joins TRBV12-5 to TRBJ2-2, with TRBD2 as a possible D gene (5 bases). Germline CDR1 is LGHNT and CDR2 is FRNRAP. V lost 6 bases to trimming and J lost 1 base, with 21 bases between them. There are 18 residues in the CDR3. The CDR3 bases are TGTGCTAGTGGCCCCCAGGTAGTAGGAGGAAAGAACACCGGGGAGCTGTTTTTT. Its translation: CASGPQVVGGKNTGELFF. The full variable domain, rest sourced from reference TRBV12-5 and TRBJ2-2, is DARVTQTPRHKVTEMGQEVTMRCQPILGHNTVFWYRQTMMQGLELLAYFRNRAPLDDSGMPKDRFSAEMPDATLATLKIQPSEPRDSAVYFCASGPQVVGGKNTGELFFGEGSRLTVL.

CDR3 sequence (DNA): TGTGCCAGCAGCTTAGCGGCGACAAACACCGGGGAGCTGTTTTTT. Translated, it gives CASSLAATNTGELFF. The J gene is TRBJ2-2, the V gene TRBV7-2, with D hard to call. The CDR3 runs 15 residues. Germline CDR1 reads SGHTA; CDR2 reads FQGNSA. Trimming removed 0 bases at V and 2 bases at J, with 7 bases between.

This chain uses TRBV11-2 with TRBJ2-2, with D unresolved. The V gene lost 5 bases and the J gene lost 4 bases, with 11 bases spanning the gap. This CDR3 comprises 14 residues. Germline V gene data show CDR1 as SGHAT and CDR2 as FQNNGV. The CDR3 DNA follows: TGTGCCAGCAGCCCCCAAGAGGTCACCGGGGAGCTGTTTTTT. Protein product: CASSPQEVTGELFF.

The rearrangement links TRBV6-5 to TRBJ1-1, with TRBD1 identical over 7 bases. The CDR3 is made up of 14 amino acids. V shed 5 bases and J 1 base; nucleotides not matched to a gene: 4. Germline V gene lookup returns CDR1 MNHEY and CDR2 SVGAGI. Here the CDR3 DNA reads TGTGCCAGCAGTCGACAGGGTACGAACACTGAAGCTTTCTTT. It yields the protein CASSRQGTNTEAFF.

The chain joins TRBV28 to TRBJ1-2, with D unresolved. The germline V and J ends were trimmed by 2 bases and 5 bases, with 12 bases remaining between them. Germline CDR1 and CDR2: MDHEN and SYDVKM. The CDR3 spans 14 residues. Here the CDR3 reads CASSLQALSYGYTF. CDR3 DNA: TGTGCCAGCAGTTTACAGGCGCTCTCTTATGGCTACACCTTC.